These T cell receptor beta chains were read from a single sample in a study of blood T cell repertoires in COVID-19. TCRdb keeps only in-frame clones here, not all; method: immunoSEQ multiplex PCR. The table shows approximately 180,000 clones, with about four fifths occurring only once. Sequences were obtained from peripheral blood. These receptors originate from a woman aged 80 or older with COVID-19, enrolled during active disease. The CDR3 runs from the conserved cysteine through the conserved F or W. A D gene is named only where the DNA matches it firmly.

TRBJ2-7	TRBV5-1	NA	CASSLGGTYNYEQYF
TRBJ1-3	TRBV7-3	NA	CASSLRGLEYF
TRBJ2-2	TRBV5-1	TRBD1	CASSTGQGLNTGELFF
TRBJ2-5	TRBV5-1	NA	CASSTQETQYF
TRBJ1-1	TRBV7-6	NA	CASSLDRNTEAFF
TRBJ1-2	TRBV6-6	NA	CASSRREGYTF
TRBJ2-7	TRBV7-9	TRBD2	CASSLSGGASYEQYF
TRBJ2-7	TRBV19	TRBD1	CASSLRGPGEQYF
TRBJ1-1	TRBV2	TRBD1	CASSELRGDTEAFF
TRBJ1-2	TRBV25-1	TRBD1	CASSDPGQGNYGYTF
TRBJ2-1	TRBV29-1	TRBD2	CSVITSGFYNEQFF
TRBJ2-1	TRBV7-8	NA	CASSLQVSNEQFF
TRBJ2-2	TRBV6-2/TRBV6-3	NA	CASSYGLGGTTGELFF
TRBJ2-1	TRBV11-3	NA	CASSLDLSPGEQFF
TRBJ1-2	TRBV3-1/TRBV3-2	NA	CASSQRNERRGYGYTF
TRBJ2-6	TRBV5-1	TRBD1	CASSPRTGFSGANVLTF
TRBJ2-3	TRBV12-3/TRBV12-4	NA	CASSRDTDTQYF
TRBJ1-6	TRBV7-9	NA	CASSLRQSSYNSPLHF
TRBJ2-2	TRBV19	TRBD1	CASGRQGSGELFF
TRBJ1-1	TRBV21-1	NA	CALTGRVTEAFF
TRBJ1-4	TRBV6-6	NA	CASRDAGANEKLFF
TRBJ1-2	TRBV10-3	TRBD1	CAISPGQGYYGYTF
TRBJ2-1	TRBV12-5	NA	CAEPGQGPFF
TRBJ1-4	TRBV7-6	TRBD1	CASSLFGQGGEKLFF
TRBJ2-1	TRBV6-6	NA	CASSSGLEQFF
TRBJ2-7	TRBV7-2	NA	CASSFGAHSSYEQYF
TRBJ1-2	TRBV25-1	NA	CASSESGKGLNYGYTF
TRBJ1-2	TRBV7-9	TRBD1	CASNRDRYNYGYTF
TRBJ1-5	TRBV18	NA	CASSPMAGSNQPQHF
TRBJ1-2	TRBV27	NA	CASGGWSTNYGYTF
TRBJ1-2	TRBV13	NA	CASSLKTRAYGYTF
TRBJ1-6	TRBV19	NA	CASSLARGAGNSPLHF
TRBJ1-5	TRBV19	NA	CASRLGRGDQPQHF
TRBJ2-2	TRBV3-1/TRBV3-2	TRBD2	CASSQVGTSGGTGELFF
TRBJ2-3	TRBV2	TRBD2	CASQLAHSTDTQYF
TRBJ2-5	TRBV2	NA	CASSERRGKTQYF
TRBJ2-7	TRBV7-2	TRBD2	CASSLVGGGNSYEQYF
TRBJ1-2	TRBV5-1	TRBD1	CASSLWTGAPNYGYTF
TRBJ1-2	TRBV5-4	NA	CASSSSFGGYTF
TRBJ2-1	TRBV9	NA	CASSVGHWNEQFF
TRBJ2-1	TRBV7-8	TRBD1	CASSQGVPSYNEQFF
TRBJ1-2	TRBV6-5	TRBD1	CASKPGQVFGYTF
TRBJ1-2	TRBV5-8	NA	CASSLGVTGSYTF
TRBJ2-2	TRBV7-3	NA	CASSPGGIRAGELFF
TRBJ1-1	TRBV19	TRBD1	CASSRTGGPDTEAFF
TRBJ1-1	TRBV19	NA	CASTMYRGLRNTEAFF
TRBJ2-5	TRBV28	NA	CASLTQSGLPSQETQYF
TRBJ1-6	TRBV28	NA	CASSLRRGSPLHF
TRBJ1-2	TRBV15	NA	CATSRTSAPYGYTF
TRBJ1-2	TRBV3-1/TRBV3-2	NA	CASSQMADYGYTF